Listed below are T cell receptor beta chains from one sample, sequenced in a study of CD8 T cells in Susac syndrome. TCRdb reprocessed the immunoSEQ multiplex PCR reads with MiXCR, giving one entry per CDR3 protein. The sample lists some 400,000 distinct CDR3 sequences; about 85% were seen once. The sequenced material came from CD8+ T cells from PBMCs. The receptors were sampled from a human donor with multiple sclerosis. Each CDR3 is given with its conserved first and last residue. The D gene is left open where the match is weak.

V	J	D	CDR3	DNA
TRBV2	TRBJ2-1	.	CASGYVPPYNEQFF	TGTGCCAGCGGATACGTGCCACCTTACAATGAGCAGTTCTTC
TRBV4-1	TRBJ2-7	.	CASSPSVEGVHEQYF	TGCGCCAGCAGCCCCTCCGTAGAGGGTGTCCACGAGCAGTACTTC
TRBV4-1	TRBJ2-7	TRBD1	CASSQGANRGLHEQYF	TGCGCCAGCAGCCAAGGAGCGAACAGGGGGCTACACGAGCAGTACTTC
TRBV29-1	TRBJ2-5	.	CSVGGIRGETQYF	TGCAGCGTTGGGGGGATCCGAGGGGAGACCCAGTACTTC
TRBV19	TRBJ2-3	TRBD2	CASSITSGGTDTQYF	TGTGCCAGTAGTATTACTAGCGGGGGCACAGATACGCAGTATTTT
TRBV30	TRBJ2-7	.	CAWSAGPEQYF	TGTGCCTGGAGTGCGGGGCCAGAGCAGTACTTC
TRBV6-1	TRBJ2-1	TRBD2	CASSGDSGGYNEQFF	TGTGCCAGCAGTGGGGATAGCGGGGGGTACAATGAGCAGTTCTTC
TRBV29-1	TRBJ2-7	TRBD1	CSVESARTGATYEQYF	TGCAGCGTTGAGTCCGCCAGGACAGGGGCGACTTACGAGCAGTACTTC
TRBV12-3/TRBV12-4	TRBJ2-6	TRBD1	CASRSWTGGTAGANVLTF	TGTGCCAGCAGATCCTGGACAGGGGGTACTGCTGGGGCCAACGTCCTGACTTTC
TRBV4-1	TRBJ2-3	TRBD1	CASTLSGTGDDTQYF	TGCGCCAGCACCTTATCTGGGACAGGGGACGATACGCAGTATTTT
TRBV7-9	TRBJ2-7	TRBD1	CASSLPGQHSYEQYF	TGTGCCAGCAGCTTACCGGGACAGCACTCCTACGAGCAGTACTTC
TRBV27	TRBJ2-3	TRBD2	CASTPLLAGEAEDTQYF	TGTGCCAGCACCCCTCTTCTAGCGGGGGAAGCAGAAGATACGCAGTATTTT
TRBV19	TRBJ1-1	.	CASTSTGEAFF	TGTGCCAGTACCTCAACAGGTGAAGCTTTCTTT